The 19 T cell receptor beta chains below were found in one sample sequenced in a study of blood T cell repertoires in COVID-19. Generated by immunoSEQ multiplex PCR, the TCRdb table keeps only in-frame clones and is missing some. The repertoire holds about 140,000 clones, about four fifths seen once, with 6% to 7.5% in the top ten. The sequenced material came from peripheral blood. The source is a human donor in a cohort sampled during active COVID-19.

The J gene is TRBJ1-1, the V gene TRBV6-5; D possibly corresponds to TRBD1 (6 bases). Trimming took 6 bases from V and 0 from J, leaving 14 bases between them. The germline gives CDR1 MNHEY, CDR2 SVGAGI. The CDR3 is made up of 15 amino acids. The CDR3 loop is CASRPEGGVNTEAFF. The DNA for the CDR3 is TGTGCCAGCAGACCCGAGGGGGGGGTGAACACTGAAGCTTTCTTT.

This clone turned up a few times. The chain recombines TRBV7-2 with TRBJ1-2; 8 bases match TRBD1. CDR3 size: 13 residues. Germline V gives CDR1 SGHTA, CDR2 FQGNSA. V was pared by 2 bases and J by 12 bases, with 8 bases of the junction left unmatched. The CDR3 DNA reads as TGTGCCAGCAGCTTAAGGGTCAGGGGGCTCGACACCTTC. Amino acids: CASSLRVRGLDTF.

The J gene is TRBJ2-7, the V gene TRBV6-5; D is possibly TRBD1 (6 bases). The germline V gene encodes CDR1 MNHEY and CDR2 SVGAGI. V was cut by 6 bases and J by 0 bases, with 15 bases left in between. The CDR3 extends over 15 amino acids. CDR3 nucleotide sequence: TGTGCCAGCAGCCCCGGGACAACCCGCTCCTACGAGCAGTACTTC. Translated, it gives CASSPGTTRSYEQYF.

The J gene is TRBJ1-1, the V gene TRBV5-4; no clear D gene. This CDR3 spans 14 amino acids. V was clipped by 0 bases and J by 0 bases, with 6 bases between them. Germline-derived CDR1 and CDR2 are SGHNT and YYREEE (reference sequence). This CDR3 reads CASSLDSLNTEAFF. CDR3 nucleotide sequence: TGTGCCAGCAGCTTGGACAGCTTGAACACTGAAGCTTTCTTT. Using reference TRBV5-4 and TRBJ1-1 for the parts outside the CDR3, the full variable domain is ETGVTQSPTHLIKTRGQQVTLRCSSQSGHNTVSWYQQALGQGPQFIFQYYREEENGRGNFPPRFSGLQFPNYSSELNVNALELDDSALYLCASSLDSLNTEAFFGQGTRLTVV.

As concerns this clone: Other DNA variants within this sample encode the same CDR3. The chain is built from TRBV11-2 and TRBJ2-1; 10 bases are a match to TRBD2. The V and J ends lost 1 base and 8 bases, in that order; junction bases with no gene match: 5. The CDR3 runs to 15 residues. Germline V gives CDR1 SGHAT, CDR2 FQNNGV. The CDR3, as DNA: TGTGCCAGCAGCTTAGGGGTAGCGGGGGGTTATGAGCAGTTCTTC. Protein sequence: CASSLGVAGGYEQFF.

This chain uses TRBV23-1 with TRBJ1-5; 9 positions match TRBD1. TRBV23-1 is assigned to the ORF class and has an uncertain function. There are 17 residues in the CDR3. V shed 2 bases, J shed 4 bases, and the junction held 9 bases outside the gene matches. The CDR3 loop is CASSQNISGTGNQPQHF. The CDR3 bases are TGCGCCAGCAGTCAAAATATATCCGGGACAGGGAATCAGCCCCAGCATTTT.

The chain carries TRBV6-6 and TRBJ2-6; the D gene is possibly TRBD1 (6 bases). This CDR3 contains 19 residues. The V gene's germline CDR1 is MNHNY and CDR2 SVGAGI (reference sequence). The germline V and J ends were trimmed by 5 bases and 13 bases, with 33 bases remaining between them. CDR3 in DNA: TGTGCCAGCAGTCCGAACCCACAGGGACAAAGAAAACTTGCCGGGGTCCTGACTTTC. Amino acid sequence: CASSPNPQGQRKLAGVLTF.

The V call is TRBV3-1 (or the pseudogene TRBV3-2), the J call TRBJ2-3, with 8 nucleotides matching TRBD2. V lost 1 base and J lost 4; bases outside the gene matches: 10. Per germline, CDR1 LGHDT and CDR2 YNNKEL (reference sequence). This CDR3 region has 17 residues. CDR3 loop: CASSQVPGLAVADTQYF. In DNA, the CDR3 is TGTGCCAGCAGCCAAGTTCCCGGACTAGCTGTCGCAGATACGCAGTATTTT.

In its sample, this clone was seen a few times. The rearrangement uses TRBV7-8 and TRBJ2-7, with TRBD1 identical over 7 bases. Germline V CDR1 and CDR2: SGHVS, FQNEAQ. The J segment lost 0 bases and the V segment lost 3 bases, leaving 8 bases of the junction unmatched. The CDR3 runs 16 residues. In DNA, the CDR3 is TGTGCCAGCAGCTTGGGGGACAGCTTATTCTCCTACGAGCAGTACTTC. This encodes CASSLGDSLFSYEQYF.

This clone was seen just once. This chain joins TRBV2 and TRBJ1-5; 9 positions agree with TRBD1. Per germline, CDR1 SNHLY and CDR2 FYNNEI. After removal of 6 bases from V and 1 base from J, the junction contained 4 bases not matched to a gene. The CDR3 loop spans 15 amino acids. CDR3 in DNA: TGTGCCAGCAGGGGGGGACAGGGAAGCAATCAGCCCCAGCATTTT. Encoded protein: CASRGGQGSNQPQHF.

The rearrangement uses TRBV19 and TRBJ1-4; D possibly corresponds to TRBD1 (6 bases). CDR3 size: 16 residues. Germline values: CDR1 LNHDA, CDR2 SQIVND (reference sequence). V lost 6 bases, J lost 2 bases, and 16 bases lay in between. CDR3 amino acids: CASSPSDRITNEKLFF. The CDR3 nucleotides read TGTGCCAGTAGCCCCTCCGACAGGATTACTAATGAAAAACTGTTTTTT.

The chain carries TRBV4-2 and TRBJ2-3, with TRBD2 identical over 11 bases. This CDR3 contains 16 residues. Per germline, CDR1 LGHNA and CDR2 YNFKEQ. Trimming cost V 0 bases and J 4 bases; bases outside gene matches: 3. Here the CDR3 reads CASSQDFSGGADTQYF. The CDR3 DNA reads TGTGCCAGCAGCCAAGATTTTAGCGGGGGGGCAGATACGCAGTATTTT.

The chain is built from TRBV5-3 and TRBJ1-1; D gene ambiguous. TRBV5-3 is reported as an ORF; its role is uncertain. V shed 2 bases and J shed 0 bases, with 14 bases lying between them. The CDR3 sequence is 16 residues long. The CDR3 sequence: CARSFRPVGLNTEAFF. In DNA, the CDR3 is TGTGCCAGAAGCTTCCGGCCAGTCGGGTTGAACACTGAAGCTTTCTTT.

This clone was observed a handful of times. The chain employs TRBV19 and TRBJ2-2; tentative D call: TRBD1 (6 bases). Trimming removed 4 bases at V and 4 bases at J, with 13 bases between. Germline CDR1 reads LNHDA; CDR2 reads SQIVND (reference sequence). The CDR3 is 15 residues long. The chain's CDR3 is CASSNREVSTGELFF. In DNA form, the CDR3 reads TGTGCCAGTAGTAACAGGGAAGTAAGCACCGGGGAGCTGTTTTTT.

V is TRBV7-2 and J is TRBJ1-6; D is unclear. CDR3 length: 15 amino acids. Trimming left V 5 bases short and J 7 bases short, with 15 bases between. In germline, CDR1 is SGHTA, CDR2 FQGNSA. The CDR3 loop is CASSLLRTGNSPLHF. The CDR3 region has the DNA TGTGCCAGCAGCCTCCTTCGGACGGGAAATTCACCCCTCCACTTT.

CDR3 coding DNA: TGTGCCAGCAAGAGACAGCCGAACACTGAAGCTTTCTTT. It codes for CASKRQPNTEAFF. This chain uses TRBV28 with TRBJ1-1; perhaps TRBD1 as D (5 bases). Germline loops: CDR1 MDHEN, CDR2 SYDVKM. The CDR3 is 13 residues long. V shed 7 bases and J shed 1 base, with 10 bases lying between them.

The chain combines TRBV3-1 (or the pseudogene TRBV3-2) with TRBJ2-7; tentatively, D is TRBD2 (5 bases). The CDR3 runs 13 residues. The germline V and J ends were trimmed by 3 bases and 6 bases, with 12 bases remaining between them. Germline CDR1 LGHDT, CDR2 YNNKEL (reference sequence). The CDR3 coding sequence is TGTGCCAGCAGCCACCTAACCCGGGGCGAGCAGTACTTC. The encoded protein is CASSHLTRGEQYF.

The CDR3 loop is CASSWQTGQRSQPQHF. The CDR3 DNA reads as TGTGCCAGCAGTTGGCAGACAGGCCAACGAAGCCAGCCCCAGCATTTT. The chain recombines TRBV2 with TRBJ1-5; TRBD1 is a possible D gene (6 bases). Germline V gene lookup returns CDR1 SNHLY and CDR2 FYNNEI. This CDR3 is 16 amino acids long. V was clipped by 5 bases and J by 7 bases, with 21 bases between them.

The chain combines TRBV1 with TRBJ1-6; the D call TRBD1 from the table was never checked on the DNA. TRBV1 is flagged as a pseudogene. The CDR3 has 15 amino acids. The CDR3 bases are TGCACCAGCAGCCAGGGACAGTACTATAATTCACCCCTCCACTTT. This translates into CTSSQGQYYNSPLHF.